Below are 20 T cell receptor beta chains sequenced from a single sample in a study of cytotoxic CD8 clonotypes in ibrutinib-treated CLL (dated by TCRdb to the early 2020s). The sample's time point label, in plain terms: roughly 2 years on ibrutinib. Libraries were made using the immunoSEQ multiplex PCR assay. This is the immuneACCESS table as TCRdb keeps it, with only in-frame sequences that have V and J called. A part of the clones is gone; compared with another copy, unresolved V genes explain less than half, and the rest is unexplained. The sample table shows 110,000 or so clones, and approximately 58% are seen once. About 39% of the sample goes to the ten largest clones. This material consisted of PBMCs, taken after 24 months of ibrutinib treatment. The receptors here all came from a human donor with chronic lymphocytic leukemia.

The J gene is TRBJ1-6, the V gene TRBV11-3; TRBD1 matches 9 bases. The CDR3 runs 15 residues. The V gene end was trimmed by 4 bases and the J gene end by 8 bases; junction bases not matched to a gene: 6. In germline, CDR1 is SGHNT, CDR2 YENEEA. The CDR3 DNA sequence: TGTGCCAGCAGCTCCGCCGGGACAGGGTATTCACCCCTCCACTTT. Translated, it gives CASSSAGTGYSPLHF. Full variable domain (missing parts from reference TRBV11-3 and TRBJ1-6): EAGVVQSPRYKIIEKKQPVAFWCNPISGHNTLYWYLQNLGQGPELLIRYENEEAVDDSQLPKDRFSAERLKGVDSTLKIQPAELGDSAVYLCASSSAGTGYSPLHFGNGTRLTVT.

The chain carries TRBV6-1 and TRBJ2-3; 10 bases map to TRBD1. V was pared by 7 bases and J by 2 bases, with 6 bases of the junction left unmatched. Germline CDR1 is MNHNS and CDR2 is SASEGT. The CDR3 totals 15 residues. The CDR3 sequence is CASTEGTGDTDTQYF. The DNA for the CDR3 is TGTGCCAGCACCGAAGGGACAGGGGACACAGATACGCAGTATTTT.

The chain employs TRBV7-2 and TRBJ2-3, with 8 bases that match TRBD2. This CDR3 is 16 amino acids long. V dropped 3 bases and J dropped 1; count of bases not matched to a gene: 6. Germline-derived CDR1 and CDR2 are SGHTA and FQGNSA. The CDR3 coding sequence is TGTGCCAGCAGCTTCTCGCGGGGGGTACGCACAGATACGCAGTATTTT. Translation gives CASSFSRGVRTDTQYF. The complete variable domain, with remaining parts taken from reference TRBV7-2 and TRBJ2-3, reads GAGVSQSPSNKVTEKGKDVELRCDPISGHTALYWYRQSLGQGLEFLIYFQGNSAPDKSGLPSDRFSAERTGGSVSTLTIQRTQQEDSAVYLCASSFSRGVRTDTQYFGPGTRLTVL.

The chain has TRBV28 and TRBJ2-1, with D possibly TRBD2 on 6 matching bases. Germline assignment: CDR1 MDHEN and CDR2 SYDVKM. This CDR3 has 14 residues. V shed 3 bases and J shed 3 bases, with 9 bases lying between them. CDR3 sequence: CASSFRAGYNEQFF. The CDR3 nucleotides read TGTGCCAGCAGTTTTCGAGCGGGCTACAATGAGCAGTTCTTC.

The table lists this clone with a few counts. The rearrangement joins TRBV7-2 to TRBJ2-7; weak D call: TRBD2 (6 bases). Germline V gene lookup returns CDR1 SGHTA and CDR2 FQGNSA. Trimming took 6 bases from V and 0 from J, leaving 9 bases between them. The CDR3 extends over 13 amino acids. CDR3: CASRMGGSYEQYF. The CDR3 nucleotides read TGTGCCAGCAGAATGGGGGGCTCCTACGAGCAGTACTTC.

The rearrangement uses TRBV5-6 and TRBJ2-7; D unclear. V lost 2 bases to trimming and J lost 4 bases, with 4 bases between them. The germline CDR1 and CDR2 sequences are SGHDT and YYEEEE. The CDR3 has 11 amino acids. CDR3 sequence (DNA): TGTGCCAGCAGCTTTCTTTACGAGCAGTACTTC. This translates into CASSFLYEQYF.

This chain links TRBV11-1 with TRBJ2-7; TRBD1 aligns across 7 bases. The germline gives CDR1 SGHAT, CDR2 FQDESV (reference sequence). With V trimmed by 5 bases and J by 1 base, 8 bases remained unmatched. The CDR3 loop spans 15 amino acids. CDR3 region: CASSQRDRKSYEQYF. DNA of the CDR3: TGTGCCAGCAGCCAAAGGGACAGAAAGTCCTACGAGCAGTACTTC. The entire variable domain, with the rest obtained from reference TRBV11-1 and TRBJ2-7, is as follows: EAEVAQSPRYKITEKSQAVAFWCDPISGHATLYWYRQILGQGPELLVQFQDESVVDDSQLPKDRFSAERLKGVDSTLKIQPAELGDSAMYLCASSQRDRKSYEQYFGPGTRLTVT.

This clone has a single count. The V call is TRBV11-3, the J call TRBJ1-2; D possibly corresponds to TRBD1 (6 bases). The CDR3 consists of 17 residues. Germline lookup yields CDR1 SGHNT and CDR2 YENEEA. V gave up 5 bases and J gave up 0 bases, with 19 bases separating them. The CDR3 sequence is CASSLSRGVEANYGYTF. The DNA for the CDR3 is TGTGCCAGCAGCCTCTCCAGGGGAGTCGAAGCTAACTATGGCTACACCTTC.

The chain employs TRBV29-1 and TRBJ2-7, with unresolved D. The CDR3 length is 11 residues. The ends were cut back, 4 bases at V and 4 bases at J, with 8 bases in the middle. CDR1 and CDR2 from the germline V gene are SQVTM and ANQGSEA. The CDR3 is CSVVVSYEQYF. CDR3 coding DNA: TGCAGCGTTGTTGTTTCTTACGAGCAGTACTTC.

In this sample, this clone turned up a few times. The chain uses TRBV5-4 and TRBJ2-2; D is ambiguous. There are 15 residues in the CDR3. V was shortened by 1 base and J by 2 bases, with 9 bases between the two germline ends. Looked up from germline, CDR1 is SGHNT and CDR2 is YYREEE (reference sequence). The CDR3: CASSLRGSNTGELFF. DNA for the CDR3: TGTGCCAGCAGCTTGAGAGGTTCCAACACCGGGGAGCTGTTTTTT.

This sequence joins TRBV5-1 and TRBJ2-7; possible D gene TRBD2, 6 bases. The CDR3 covers 14 residues. CDR1 and CDR2 (germline): SGHRS, YFSETQ. With 4 bases removed from V and 2 bases from J, the gap between germline ends came to 13 bases. The CDR3 coding sequence is TGCGCCAGCAGCCCTACGGGGGAGACCTACGAGCAGTACTTC. It translates to CASSPTGETYEQYF.

This clone occurred a few times. The gene calls are TRBV4-2 and TRBJ1-1; D is uncertain. In germline, CDR1 is LGHNA, CDR2 YNFKEQ. This CDR3 is 12 amino acids long. V was shortened by 4 bases and J by 4 bases, with 7 bases between the two germline ends. Here the CDR3 DNA reads TGTGCCAGCAGCCCTGGGCCCACTGAAGCTTTCTTT. As protein: CASSPGPTEAFF.

The DNA for the CDR3 is TGTGCCAGCAGCTCCACTAGCGTGCACACAGATACGCAGTATTTT. Its translation: CASSSTSVHTDTQYF. The chain carries TRBV7-6 and TRBJ2-3; 7 bases line up with TRBD2. With V trimmed by 4 bases and J by 2 bases, 6 bases remained unmatched. From germline, CDR1 is SGHVS and CDR2 FNYEAQ. The CDR3 is made up of 15 amino acids.

The rearrangement joins TRBV7-2 to TRBJ2-7; D may be TRBD1 (5 bases). The CDR3 length is 14 residues. Trimming left V 4 bases short and J 5 bases short, with 15 bases between. The germline gives CDR1 SGHTA, CDR2 FQGNSA. CDR3 sequence (DNA): TGTGCCAGCAGCTCCGGACAAGGGTTGAACGAGCAGTACTTC. Encoded protein: CASSSGQGLNEQYF.

The chain combines TRBV7-2 with TRBJ2-3; 9 bases agree with TRBD1. The V gene's germline CDR1 is SGHTA and CDR2 FQGNSA. The CDR3 has 16 amino acids. The J segment lost 6 bases and the V segment lost 4 bases, leaving 11 bases of the junction unmatched. CDR3 DNA sequence: TGTGCCAGCAGCTCCGGGACAGGGTCTTTGTGGGATACGCAGTATTTT. Encoded protein: CASSSGTGSLWDTQYF.

This clone has a handful of counts. This sequence joins TRBV14 and TRBJ2-3; 11 nucleotides match TRBD1. J was trimmed by 3 bases and V by 4 bases; bases with no gene match: 6. CDR1 is SGHDN, CDR2 FVKESK, per germline. This CDR3 has 16 residues. The CDR3 region is CASSPRTGGRTDTQYF. The CDR3, as DNA: TGTGCCAGCAGCCCCCGGACAGGGGGCCGTACAGATACGCAGTATTTT. Full variable domain (remainder filled in from reference TRBV14 and TRBJ2-3): EAGVTQFPSHSVIEKGQTVTLRCDPISGHDNLYWYRRVMGKEIKFLLHFVKESKQDESGMPNNRFLAERTGGTYSTLKVQPAELEDSGVYFCASSPRTGGRTDTQYFGPGTRLTVL.

For the CDR3, the DNA is TGTGCCAGCAGTTACTTTGGGGATACGCAGTATTTT. This translates into CASSYFGDTQYF. The rearrangement links TRBV6-5 to TRBJ2-3, with no clear D. This CDR3 contains 12 residues. Germline V gene data show CDR1 as MNHEY and CDR2 as SVGAGI. V lost 1 base and J lost 6, with 5 bases in between.

This sequence joins TRBV25-1 and TRBJ1-6; D unresolved. The CDR3 contains 12 residues. Germline values: CDR1 MGHDK, CDR2 SYGVNS. V was trimmed by 3 bases and J by 14 bases, leaving 11 bases between them. Here the CDR3 reads CASSDLKGALHF. CDR3 nucleotides: TGTGCCAGCAGTGACTTAAAGGGAGCCCTCCACTTT.

V is TRBV7-2 and J is TRBJ2-5, with 12 bases identical to TRBD2. Germline V gene lookup returns CDR1 SGHTA and CDR2 FQGNSA. This CDR3 is built from 18 residues. J was trimmed by 5 bases and V by 5 bases; bases with no gene match: 15. The CDR3 is CASSLGLHLAGGKETQYF. Written as DNA, the CDR3 is TGTGCCAGCAGCCTAGGCCTACACCTAGCGGGGGGGAAGGAGACCCAGTACTTC. The complete variable domain, with remaining parts taken from reference TRBV7-2 and TRBJ2-5, reads GAGVSQSPSNKVTEKGKDVELRCDPISGHTALYWYRQSLGQGLEFLIYFQGNSAPDKSGLPSDRFSAERTGGSVSTLTIQRTQQEDSAVYLCASSLGLHLAGGKETQYFGPGTRLLVL.

V gene TRBV6-6 combines with J gene TRBJ2-7, with D tentatively TRBD2 (5 bases). Trimming removed 6 bases at V and 6 bases at J, with 12 bases between. The CDR3 loop spans 12 amino acids. Looked up from germline, CDR1 is MNHNY and CDR2 is SVGAGI (reference sequence). The chain's CDR3 is CASSRGSGEQYF. CDR3 nucleotide sequence: TGTGCCAGCAGCCGGGGATCCGGCGAGCAGTACTTC.